This TCR beta chain comes out of a study of shared clonotypes between healthy human individuals. General study results and limits: Estimated richness values were generally larger in naive subsets than in memory subsets. Sharing across four donors was highest in naive CD4 (roughly 5%) and lowest in memory CD8 (around 0.4%).

All donors qualified as healthy HIV-negative adults and had experienced no recent acute infections or vaccinations. Clones were sequenced by immunoSEQ multiplex PCR, and TCRdb holds only the in-frame ones, with some missing. Of 150,000 to 200,000 clones listed, about 68% were seen once; the top ten hold over 9.5%. This clone was counted between two and nine times. Antigen: not known. There are 14 residues in the CDR3. V lost 7 bases, J lost 7 bases, and 19 bases lay in between. Germline-derived CDR1 and CDR2 are SNHLY and FYNNEI. The sequenced material came from memory CD4+ T cells sorted from blood. Noted subset: CD45RA-negative fraction. The chain uses TRBV2 and TRBJ1-1, with no clear D. The source of this sequence is a man between 25 and 39 years old in good health. CDR3 DNA: TGTGCCAGCACCCAGAGCGTACCCCCGAATGAAGCTTTCTTT. It is translated as CASTQSVPPNEAFF.